These 23 T cell receptor beta chains came from one sample sequenced in a study of T cell responses to AZD1222 COVID-19 vaccine. Only in-frame clones appear in the TCRdb table, and some are missing; sequencing was by immunoSEQ multiplex PCR. This table holds more than 150,000 clones, more than 75% found once. Sequenced material: peripheral blood, taken 28 days after the second AZD1222 dose. The receptors derive from an adult who received the AZD1222 COVID-19 vaccine.

The chain carries TRBV19 and TRBJ2-5; possibly TRBD2 for D (5 bases). This CDR3 comprises 12 residues. CDR1 and CDR2 from the germline V gene are LNHDA and SQIVND (reference sequence). V lost 3 bases and J lost 8, with 10 bases in between. CDR3: CASSIGLATQYF. DNA for the CDR3: TGTGCCAGTAGTATTGGGCTAGCCACCCAGTACTTC.

This sequence joins TRBV27 and TRBJ2-3; TRBD2 matches 11 bases. V lost 0 bases, J lost 0 bases, and 5 bases stayed unmatched. CDR1 is MNHEY, CDR2 SMNVEV, per germline (reference sequence). This CDR3 has 18 amino acids. The CDR3 nucleotides are TGTGCCAGCAGTTTATCCCAGACTAGCGGGGTGAGCACAGATACGCAGTATTTT. It encodes CASSLSQTSGVSTDTQYF.

The chain employs TRBV9 and TRBJ2-2; perhaps D is TRBD1 or TRBD2 (5 bases each). This CDR3 spans 14 amino acids. In germline, CDR1 is SGDLS, CDR2 YYNGEE. Deletions cut 3 bases from V and 6 bases from J, with 12 bases between. For the CDR3, the DNA is TGTGCCAGCAGCGCCATGGGACGCGCCGGGGAGCTGTTTTTT. Protein sequence: CASSAMGRAGELFF.

This chain connects TRBV27 to TRBJ1-5; D is possibly TRBD1 (6 bases). The germline CDR1 and CDR2 sequences are MNHEY and SMNVEV (reference sequence). Trimming stripped 1 base from V and 7 bases from J, with 17 bases between. The CDR3 is 16 amino acids. The CDR3 DNA sequence: TGTGCCAGCAGTTTATGGGCAGGGGCCAGCTCCCAGCCCCAGCATTTT. This sequence encodes CASSLWAGASSQPQHF.

The chain uses TRBV3-1 (or the pseudogene TRBV3-2) and TRBJ2-7; no reliable D call. Germline CDR1 is LGHDT and CDR2 is YNNKEL (reference sequence). The CDR3 has 12 residues. Trimming removed 5 bases from V and 7 bases from J, with 12 bases in between. In nucleotides, the CDR3 is TGTGCCAGCAGCTGGATGTCCAGGGAGCAGTACTTC. Protein: CASSWMSREQYF.

The rearrangement uses TRBV19 and TRBJ2-7; 10 positions match TRBD1. This CDR3 contains 14 residues. Trimming took 7 bases from V and 4 from J; bases not matched to a gene: 7. The germline V gene encodes CDR1 LNHDA and CDR2 SQIVND (reference sequence). This chain's CDR3 is CASTPGQGLYEQYF. CDR3 DNA: TGTGCCAGTACCCCGGGACAGGGGTTGTACGAGCAGTACTTC.

V and J are TRBV5-1 and TRBJ1-4, with D uncertain. The CDR3 spans 14 residues. The V end was cut by 2 bases, the J end by 3 bases, with 8 bases between. The germline V gene has CDR1 SGHRS and CDR2 YFSETQ. CDR3 residues: CASSFGDANEKLFF. CDR3 nucleotide sequence: TGCGCCAGCAGCTTCGGCGATGCTAATGAAAAACTGTTTTTT.

V gene TRBV4-3 combines with J gene TRBJ1-6; D call uncertain. Trimming removed 0 bases from V and 9 bases from J, with 15 bases in between. The CDR3 has 16 residues. Germline loops: CDR1 LGHNA, CDR2 YSLEER. The CDR3 sequence is CASSQDFGLPGSPLHF. Here the CDR3 DNA reads TGCGCCAGCAGCCAAGATTTTGGGCTCCCCGGTTCACCCCTCCACTTT.

The V call is TRBV27, the J call TRBJ1-1; D is uncertain. Germline CDR1 reads MNHEY; CDR2 reads SMNVEV (reference sequence). V was shortened by 4 bases and J by 1 base, with 13 bases between the two germline ends. The CDR3 is 15 residues long. CDR3 sequence: CASSYRAKGNTEAFF. In nucleotides, the CDR3 is TGTGCCAGCAGTTATCGGGCGAAGGGGAACACTGAAGCTTTCTTT.

The gene calls are TRBV9 and TRBJ2-5; D may be TRBD1 (5 bases). The V gene lost 0 bases and the J gene lost 4 bases, with 13 bases spanning the gap. From germline, CDR1 is SGDLS and CDR2 YYNGEE. The CDR3 totals 15 residues. CDR3 loop: CASSVVGQGGETQYF. In DNA, the CDR3 is TGTGCCAGCAGCGTAGTCGGCCAGGGCGGAGAGACCCAGTACTTC.

The chain combines TRBV19 with TRBJ1-1, with 10 nucleotides matching TRBD1. Looked up from germline, CDR1 is LNHDA and CDR2 is SQIVND (reference sequence). The CDR3 sequence is 15 residues long. After removal of 3 bases from V and 7 bases from J, the junction contained 8 bases not matched to a gene. The CDR3 region is CASSISGTGALEAFF. CDR3 DNA sequence: TGTGCCAGTAGTATCTCGGGGACAGGGGCGCTTGAAGCTTTCTTT.

The chain is built from TRBV7-6 and TRBJ1-4; maybe TRBD1 (6 bases). Germline assignment: CDR1 SGHVS and CDR2 FNYEAQ. CDR3 length equals 16 residues. V lost 5 bases to trimming and J lost 2 bases, with 15 bases between them. This chain's CDR3 is CASSRTGHGTNEKLFF. CDR3 sequence (DNA): TGTGCCAGCAGCCGAACGGGACACGGGACTAATGAAAAACTGTTTTTT.

V and J are TRBV28 and TRBJ2-7, with no clear D. V lost 6 bases and J 5 bases, leaving 8 bases between the germline ends. There are 11 residues in the CDR3. CDR1 and CDR2 (germline): MDHEN, SYDVKM. The CDR3 nucleotides are TGTGCCAGCAGACGATTACACGAGCAGTACTTC. Translating it yields CASRRLHEQYF.

DNA for the CDR3: TGTGCCTGGAGTTTCCCCTTCCGGGACAGGGGCACCTACGAGCAGTACTTC. Protein sequence: CAWSFPFRDRGTYEQYF. The J gene is TRBJ2-7, the V gene TRBV30; 10 bases line up with TRBD1. The CDR3 spans 17 residues. The ends lost 2 bases at V and 2 bases at J; junction bases unmatched: 12. Germline V gene lookup returns CDR1 GTSNPN and CDR2 SVGIG (reference sequence).

CDR3 nucleotide sequence: TGTGCCAGCAGCTCACCCGGCGAATCCATATATTTT. Amino acid sequence: CASSSPGESIYF. V is TRBV6-1 and J is TRBJ1-3; D is uncertain. V was trimmed by 6 bases and J by 11 bases, leaving 14 bases between them. CDR3 size: 12 residues. Germline loops: CDR1 MNHNS, CDR2 SASEGT.

This chain joins TRBV4-2 and TRBJ2-7; 11 positions agree with TRBD2. Germline V gene lookup returns CDR1 LGHNA and CDR2 YNFKEQ. The CDR3 contains 18 residues. The J segment lost 1 base and the V segment lost 1 base, leaving 9 bases of the junction unmatched. In DNA form, the CDR3 reads TGTGCCAGCAGCCAAGTGGGACTAGCGGACCAGAAATCCTACGAGCAGTACTTC. Its translation: CASSQVGLADQKSYEQYF.

The J gene is TRBJ2-7, the V gene TRBV6-2 or TRBV6-3, with D possibly being TRBD1 (6 bases). Germline V CDR1 and CDR2: MNHEY, SVGEGT. V lost 3 bases and J lost 0, with 12 bases in between. The CDR3 consists of 15 residues. The CDR3 DNA reads TGTGCCAGCAGTTATTGGGACATCAACTCCTACGAGCAGTACTTC. Its translation is CASSYWDINSYEQYF.

The genes are TRBV5-8 and TRBJ2-2; D not certain. The CDR3 contains 15 residues. The germline gives CDR1 SGHTS, CDR2 YDEGEE. V lost 4 bases and J 4 bases, leaving 14 bases between the germline ends. Here the CDR3 DNA reads TGTGCCAGCAGCCGCCTCCTCAGTACCACCGGGGAGCTGTTTTTT. This sequence encodes CASSRLLSTTGELFF.

The rearrangement links TRBV28 to TRBJ2-1, with TRBD2 as a possible D gene (5 bases). The CDR3 covers 11 residues. Trimming removed 6 bases from V and 9 bases from J, with 9 bases in between. Germline V gene lookup returns CDR1 MDHEN and CDR2 SYDVKM. The CDR3 nucleotides read TGTGCCAGCAGGACTATAGGTGAGCAGTTCTTC. Protein sequence: CASRTIGEQFF.

The chain is built from TRBV19 and TRBJ1-3; D unresolved. V was trimmed by 0 bases and J by 0 bases, leaving 3 bases between them. This CDR3 spans 14 amino acids. Germline loops: CDR1 LNHDA, CDR2 SQIVND (reference sequence). In DNA, the CDR3 is TGTGCCAGTAGTATAGAGGACTCTGGAAACACCATATATTTT. Translating gives CASSIEDSGNTIYF.

The rearrangement joins TRBV4-2 to TRBJ2-1; 10 nucleotides align to TRBD1. The CDR3 consists of 16 residues. V shed 4 bases, J shed 9 bases, and the junction held 12 bases outside the gene matches. In germline, CDR1 is LGHNA, CDR2 YNFKEQ. The CDR3 DNA is TGTGCCAGCAGCCTCGGGGGGGGGACAGGGGTTGGTGAGCAGTTCTTC. This translates into CASSLGGGTGVGEQFF.

The chain combines TRBV6-2 or TRBV6-3 with TRBJ2-7, with 10 bases identical to TRBD2. CDR1 and CDR2 from the germline V gene are MNHEY and SVGEGT. The CDR3 length is 15 residues. V dropped 5 bases and J dropped 2; count of bases not matched to a gene: 6. The CDR3 spells CASSTGLAATYEQYF. CDR3 bases: TGTGCCAGCAGTACCGGACTAGCGGCGACCTACGAGCAGTACTTC.

This clone was detected only a few times. The rearrangement links TRBV30 to TRBJ1-5; the match to TRBD1 covers 7 bases. This CDR3 region has 13 residues. The V gene's germline CDR1 is GTSNPN and CDR2 SVGIG (reference sequence). V shed 4 bases, J shed 4 bases, and the junction held 4 bases outside the gene matches. Here the CDR3 DNA reads TGTGCCTGGAATACAGGGGTGAATCAGCCCCAGCATTTT. Translation gives CAWNTGVNQPQHF.